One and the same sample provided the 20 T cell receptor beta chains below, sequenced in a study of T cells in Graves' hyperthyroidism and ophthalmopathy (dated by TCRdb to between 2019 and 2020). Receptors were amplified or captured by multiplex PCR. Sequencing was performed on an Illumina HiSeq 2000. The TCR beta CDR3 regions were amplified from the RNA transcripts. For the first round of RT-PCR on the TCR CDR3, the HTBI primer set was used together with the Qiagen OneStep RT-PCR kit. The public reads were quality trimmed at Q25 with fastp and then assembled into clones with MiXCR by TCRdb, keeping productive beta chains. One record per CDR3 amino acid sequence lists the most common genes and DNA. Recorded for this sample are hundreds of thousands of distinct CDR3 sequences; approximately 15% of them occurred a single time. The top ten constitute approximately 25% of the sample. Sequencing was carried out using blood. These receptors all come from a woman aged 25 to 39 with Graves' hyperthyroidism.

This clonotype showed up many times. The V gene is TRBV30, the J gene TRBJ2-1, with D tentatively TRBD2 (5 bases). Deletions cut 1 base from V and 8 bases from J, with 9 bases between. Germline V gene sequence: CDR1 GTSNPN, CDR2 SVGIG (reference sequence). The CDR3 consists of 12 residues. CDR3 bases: TGTGCCTGGAGTGGGAGGCTAGATGAGCAGTTCTTC. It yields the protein CAWSGRLDEQFF.

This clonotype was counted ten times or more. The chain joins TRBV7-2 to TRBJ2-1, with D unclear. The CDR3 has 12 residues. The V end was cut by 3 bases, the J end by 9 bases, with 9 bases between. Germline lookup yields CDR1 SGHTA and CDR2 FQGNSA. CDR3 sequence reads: CASSFTGGEQFF. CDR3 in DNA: TGTGCCAGCAGCTTTACGGGTGGTGAGCAGTTCTTC.

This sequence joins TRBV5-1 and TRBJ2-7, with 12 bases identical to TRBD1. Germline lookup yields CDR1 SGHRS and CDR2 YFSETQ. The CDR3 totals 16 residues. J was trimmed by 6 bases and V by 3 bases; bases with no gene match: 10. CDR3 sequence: CASSSRGGQGAGEQYF. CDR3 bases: TGCGCCAGCAGCTCCAGGGGGGGACAGGGGGCGGGCGAGCAGTACTTC. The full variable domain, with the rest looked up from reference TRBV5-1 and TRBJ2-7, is KAGVTQTPRYLIKTRGQQVTLSCSPISGHRSVSWYQQTPGQGLQFLFEYFSETQRNKGNFPGRFSGRQFSNSRSEMNVSTLELGDSALYLCASSSRGGQGAGEQYFGPGTRLTVT.

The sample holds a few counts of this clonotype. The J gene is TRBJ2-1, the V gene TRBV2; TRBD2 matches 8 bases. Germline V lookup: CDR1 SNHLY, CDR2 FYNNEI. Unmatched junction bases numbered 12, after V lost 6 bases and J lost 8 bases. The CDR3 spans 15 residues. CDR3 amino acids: CASRRGLGGVDEQFF. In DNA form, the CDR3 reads TGTGCCAGCAGAAGGGGACTAGGAGGGGTGGATGAGCAGTTCTTC.

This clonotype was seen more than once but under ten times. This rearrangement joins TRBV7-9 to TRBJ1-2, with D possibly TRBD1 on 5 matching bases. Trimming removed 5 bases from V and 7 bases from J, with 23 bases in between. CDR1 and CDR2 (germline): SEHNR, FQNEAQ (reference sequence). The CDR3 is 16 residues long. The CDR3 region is CASSRSLGLLRGGYTF. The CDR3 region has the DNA TGTGCCAGCAGCCGAAGCTTGGGACTCCTACGCGGTGGCTACACCTTC.

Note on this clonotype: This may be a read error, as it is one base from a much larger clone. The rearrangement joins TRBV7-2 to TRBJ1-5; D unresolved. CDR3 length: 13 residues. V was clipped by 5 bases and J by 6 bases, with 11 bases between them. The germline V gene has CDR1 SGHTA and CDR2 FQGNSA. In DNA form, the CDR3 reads TGTGCCAGCAGCCGTTTGACGTTTCAGCCCCAGCATTTT. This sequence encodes CASSRLTFQPQHF.

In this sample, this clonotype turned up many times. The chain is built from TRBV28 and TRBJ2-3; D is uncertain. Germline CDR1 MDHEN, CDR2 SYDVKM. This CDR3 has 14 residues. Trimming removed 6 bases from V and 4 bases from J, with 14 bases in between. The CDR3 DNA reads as TGTGCCAGCAGGCGGCCAGACGGGTCAGATACGCAGTATTTT. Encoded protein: CASRRPDGSDTQYF. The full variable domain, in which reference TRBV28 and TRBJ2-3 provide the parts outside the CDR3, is DVKVTQSSRYLVKRTGEKVFLECVQDMDHENMFWYRQDPGLGLRLIYFSYDVKMKEKGDIPEGYSVSREKKERFSLILESASTNQTSMYLCASRRPDGSDTQYFGPGTRLTVL.

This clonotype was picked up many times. In nucleotides, the CDR3 is TGCAGTGCTATGCTAGCGGGAGTGGGGGAGCAGTTCTTC. Its translation is CSAMLAGVGEQFF. The chain joins TRBV20-1 to TRBJ2-1, with TRBD2 matching 10 bases. CDR1 and CDR2 (germline): DFQATT, SNEGSKA (reference sequence). The V gene end was trimmed by 4 bases and the J gene end by 10 bases; junction bases not matched to a gene: 7. The CDR3 has 13 amino acids.

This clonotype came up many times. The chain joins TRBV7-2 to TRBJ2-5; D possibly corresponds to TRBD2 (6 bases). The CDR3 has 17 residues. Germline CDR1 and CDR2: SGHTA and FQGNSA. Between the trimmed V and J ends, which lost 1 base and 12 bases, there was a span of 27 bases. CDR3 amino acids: CASSLGFGRTNSGEKYF. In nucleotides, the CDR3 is TGTGCCAGCAGCTTAGGATTTGGTAGGACCAATAGCGGAGAAAAGTACTTC.

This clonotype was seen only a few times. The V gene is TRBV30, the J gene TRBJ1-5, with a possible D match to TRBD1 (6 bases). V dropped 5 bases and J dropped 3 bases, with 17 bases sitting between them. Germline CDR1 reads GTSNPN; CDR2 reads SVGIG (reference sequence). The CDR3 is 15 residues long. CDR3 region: CAWAGGGGLNQPQHF. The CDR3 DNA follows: TGTGCCTGGGCAGGCGGCGGGGGCCTCAATCAGCCCCAGCATTTT.

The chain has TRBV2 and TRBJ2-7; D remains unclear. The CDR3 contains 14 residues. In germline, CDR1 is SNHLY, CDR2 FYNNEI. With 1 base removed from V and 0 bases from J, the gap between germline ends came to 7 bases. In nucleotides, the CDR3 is TGTGCCAGCAGTGAAGACCTCGGCTCCTACGAGCAGTACTTC. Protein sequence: CASSEDLGSYEQYF.

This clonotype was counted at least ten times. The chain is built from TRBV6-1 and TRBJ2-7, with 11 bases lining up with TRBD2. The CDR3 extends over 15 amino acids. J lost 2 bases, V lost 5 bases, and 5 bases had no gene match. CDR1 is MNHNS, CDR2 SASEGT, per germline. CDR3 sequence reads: CASSNIAGGPYEQYF. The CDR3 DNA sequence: TGTGCCAGCAGTAACATAGCGGGGGGGCCCTACGAGCAGTACTTC.

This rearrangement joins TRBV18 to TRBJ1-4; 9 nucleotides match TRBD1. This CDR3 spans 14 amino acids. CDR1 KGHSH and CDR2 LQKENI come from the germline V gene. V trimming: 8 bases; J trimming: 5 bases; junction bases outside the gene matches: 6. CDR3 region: CASQRGTGNEKLFF. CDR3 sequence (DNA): TGTGCCAGCCAACGGGGGACAGGGAATGAAAAACTGTTTTTT.

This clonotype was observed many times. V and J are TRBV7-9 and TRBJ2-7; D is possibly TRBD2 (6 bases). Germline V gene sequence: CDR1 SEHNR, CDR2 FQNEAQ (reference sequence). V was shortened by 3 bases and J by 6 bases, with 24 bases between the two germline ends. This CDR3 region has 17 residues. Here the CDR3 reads CASSFGWGGNLVSEQYF. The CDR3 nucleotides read TGTGCCAGCAGCTTCGGATGGGGCGGGAATCTTGTATCCGAGCAGTACTTC.

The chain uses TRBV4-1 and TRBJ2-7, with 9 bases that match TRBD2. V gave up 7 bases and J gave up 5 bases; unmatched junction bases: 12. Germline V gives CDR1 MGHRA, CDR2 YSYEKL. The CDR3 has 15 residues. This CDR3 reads CASTLGVGLANEQYF. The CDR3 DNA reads TGCGCCAGCACCTTAGGGGTCGGACTAGCGAACGAGCAGTACTTC.

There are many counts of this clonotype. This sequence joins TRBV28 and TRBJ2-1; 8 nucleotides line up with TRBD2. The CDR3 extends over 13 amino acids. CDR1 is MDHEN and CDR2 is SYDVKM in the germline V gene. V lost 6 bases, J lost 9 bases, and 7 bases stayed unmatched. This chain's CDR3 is CASRGSGSIEQFF. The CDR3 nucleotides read TGTGCCAGCAGAGGGAGCGGGAGTATTGAGCAGTTCTTC.

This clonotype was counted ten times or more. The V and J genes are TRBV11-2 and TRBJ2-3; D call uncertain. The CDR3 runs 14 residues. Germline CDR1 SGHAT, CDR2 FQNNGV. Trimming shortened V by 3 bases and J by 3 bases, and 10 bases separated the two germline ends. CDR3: CASSFFSGTDTQYF. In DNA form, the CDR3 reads TGTGCCAGCAGCTTCTTTAGTGGAACAGATACGCAGTATTTT.

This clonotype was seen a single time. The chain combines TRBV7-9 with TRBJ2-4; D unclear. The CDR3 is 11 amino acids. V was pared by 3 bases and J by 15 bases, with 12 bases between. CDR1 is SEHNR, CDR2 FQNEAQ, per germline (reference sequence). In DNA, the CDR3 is TGTGCCAGCAGCTTCAGAGAAGAGTCGTACTTC. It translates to CASSFREESYF.

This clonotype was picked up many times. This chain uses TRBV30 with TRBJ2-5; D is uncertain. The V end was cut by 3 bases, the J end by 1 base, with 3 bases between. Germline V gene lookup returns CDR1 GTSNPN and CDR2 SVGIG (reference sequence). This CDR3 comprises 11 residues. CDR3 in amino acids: CAWRAQETQYF. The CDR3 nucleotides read TGTGCCTGGAGGGCCCAAGAGACCCAGTACTTC.

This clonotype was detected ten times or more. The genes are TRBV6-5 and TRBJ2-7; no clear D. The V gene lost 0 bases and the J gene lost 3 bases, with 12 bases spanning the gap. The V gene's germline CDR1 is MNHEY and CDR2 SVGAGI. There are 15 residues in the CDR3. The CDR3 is CASSYSRDPGYEQYF. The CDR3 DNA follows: TGTGCCAGCAGTTACTCGAGAGACCCCGGCTACGAGCAGTACTTC.